Listed below are T cell receptor beta chains from one sample, sequenced in a study of OX40 agonist ivuxolimab in advanced cancers. Assay: immunoSEQ multiplex PCR; the TCRdb copy retains only in-frame clones and omits some. The repertoire holds about 59,000 clones, 85% to 90% seen once, with approximately 0.41% in the top ten. The source material was CD4+ or CD8+ T cells sorted from blood, sampled in a trial of the OX40 agonist ivuxolimab. The origin of the receptors is an adult with an advanced solid tumor such as melanoma, head and neck, liver or kidney cancer. Both conserved end residues are part of each CDR3. The D gene is left open where the match is weak. Not every row has a clone size; where given, it reads once, few, many or a size class.

J: TRBJ2-3; D: TRBD2; size: -; V: TRBV5-1; CDR3: CASSLGRSGRDTQYF; DNA: TGCGCCAGCAGCTTGGGTAGAAGCGGGAGGGATACGCAGTATTTT
J: TRBJ2-7; D: TRBD1; size: -; V: TRBV30; CDR3: CAWRGRDRGYEQYF; DNA: TGTGCCTGGAGGGGGAGGGACAGGGGTTACGAGCAGTACTTC
J: TRBJ1-6; D: -; size: -; V: TRBV7-6; CDR3: CASSLIRDYNSPLHF; DNA: TGTGCCAGCAGCTTAATCCGGGACTATAATTCACCCCTCCACTTT
J: TRBJ2-1; D: TRBD1; size: -; V: TRBV5-4; CDR3: CASSSHRGEQFF; DNA: TGTGCCAGCAGCTCCCACAGGGGAGAGCAGTTCTTC
J: TRBJ2-3; D: TRBD1; size: -; V: TRBV19; CDR3: CATEDRAGDTQYF; DNA: TGTGCCACTGAGGACAGGGCAGGAGATACGCAGTATTTT
J: TRBJ1-4; D: -; size: once; V: TRBV5-6; CDR3: CASRRDGRPNEKLFF; DNA: TGTGCCAGCAGGCGAGACGGACGGCCCAATGAAAAACTGTTTTTT
J: TRBJ2-5; D: TRBD1; size: -; V: TRBV9; CDR3: CASSLRDRERTETQYF; DNA: TGTGCCAGCAGCCTCCGGGACAGGGAGAGGACAGAGACCCAGTACTTC
J: TRBJ2-3; D: TRBD2; size: once; V: TRBV7-2; CDR3: CASSLTPGSGNSDTQYF; DNA: TGTGCCAGCAGCTTAACCCCGGGTAGCGGGAATTCAGATACGCAGTATTTT
J: TRBJ2-1; D: -; size: once; V: TRBV9; CDR3: CASSARDPRDEQFF; DNA: TGTGCCAGCAGCGCCAGGGATCCAAGGGATGAGCAGTTCTTC
J: TRBJ2-5; D: TRBD2; size: -; V: TRBV27; CDR3: CASAGGWGLAGEETQYF; DNA: TGTGCCAGTGCAGGGGGCTGGGGACTAGCGGGAGAGGAGACCCAGTACTTC
J: TRBJ2-2; D: TRBD1; size: -; V: TRBV7-2; CDR3: CASSQGQGTGELFF; DNA: TGTGCCAGCAGCCAGGGACAGGGGACCGGGGAGCTGTTTTTT
J: TRBJ2-3; D: -; size: -; V: TRBV7-9; CDR3: CASSLESGDTQYF; DNA: TGTGCCAGCAGCTTAGAGAGCGGAGATACGCAGTATTTT
J: TRBJ1-5; D: TRBD1; size: -; V: TRBV30; CDR3: CAWGDRGYQPQHF; DNA: TGTGCCTGGGGGGACAGGGGCTATCAGCCCCAGCATTTT
J: TRBJ1-2; D: -; size: -; V: TRBV5-4; CDR3: CASSFRRGHYGYTF; DNA: TGTGCCAGCAGCTTCCGACGGGGCCACTATGGCTACACCTTC
J: TRBJ1-4; D: TRBD1; size: -; V: TRBV28; CDR3: CASSLGTVNEKLFF; DNA: TGTGCCAGCAGTTTAGGGACAGTTAATGAAAAACTGTTTTTT
J: TRBJ2-5; D: -; size: -; V: TRBV4-1; CDR3: CASSQALREETQYF; DNA: TGCGCCAGCAGCCAAGCCCTCAGGGAAGAGACCCAGTACTTC
J: TRBJ2-7; D: -; size: -; V: TRBV12-5; CDR3: CASGFGEAREQYF; DNA: TGTGCTAGTGGTTTCGGGGAGGCCCGCGAGCAGTACTTC
J: TRBJ2-1; D: -; size: -; V: TRBV6-6; CDR3: CASSYSGYYNEQFF; DNA: TGTGCCAGCAGTTACTCAGGGTACTACAATGAGCAGTTCTTC
J: TRBJ1-5; D: -; size: -; V: TRBV30; CDR3: CAWSTMNQPQHF; DNA: TGTGCCTGGAGCACAATGAATCAGCCCCAGCATTTT
J: TRBJ2-5; D: TRBD2; size: -; V: TRBV5-1; CDR3: CASSQNMGAGGETQYF; DNA: TGCGCCAGCAGTCAAAATATGGGAGCGGGGGGAGAGACCCAGTACTTC
J: TRBJ1-6; D: -; size: -; V: TRBV7-6; CDR3: CASSLTGGSSYNSPLHF; DNA: TGTGCCAGCAGCTTAACGGGAGGGAGCTCCTATAATTCACCCCTCCACTTT
J: TRBJ1-2; D: -; size: -; V: TRBV2; CDR3: CASSRVGYGYTF; DNA: TGTGCCAGCAGCAGGGTTGGCTATGGCTACACCTTC
J: TRBJ2-1; D: TRBD2; size: -; V: TRBV18; CDR3: CASSPVAGGPGDEQFF; DNA: TGTGCCAGCTCACCTGTAGCGGGAGGGCCTGGGGATGAGCAGTTCTTC
J: TRBJ1-5; D: -; size: -; V: TRBV6-5; CDR3: CASSYGNRAYNQPQHF; DNA: TGTGCCAGCAGTTACGGGAACAGGGCTTACAATCAGCCCCAGCATTTT
J: TRBJ2-3; D: -; size: -; V: TRBV14; CDR3: CASSQVLGLDTQYF; DNA: TGTGCCAGCAGCCAAGTACTCGGCCTAGATACGCAGTATTTT
J: TRBJ1-4; D: -; size: -; V: TRBV27; CDR3: CASRAAAGNNEKLFF; DNA: TGTGCCAGCAGAGCCGCAGCAGGGAATAATGAAAAACTGTTTTTT
J: TRBJ1-4; D: TRBD1; size: -; V: TRBV2; CDR3: CASNGQGGDNEKLFF; DNA: TGTGCCAGCAATGGACAGGGTGGGGATAATGAAAAACTGTTTTTT
J: TRBJ1-2; D: -; size: -; V: TRBV6-5; CDR3: CASSRAGWGYTF; DNA: TGTGCCAGCAGCCGGGCAGGCTGGGGCTACACCTTC
J: TRBJ1-2; D: -; size: -; V: TRBV2; CDR3: CASSQRSGYGYTF; DNA: TGTGCCAGCAGTCAAAGGTCCGGCTATGGCTACACCTTC
J: TRBJ2-3; D: -; size: -; V: TRBV18; CDR3: CASSPGTLTDTQYF; DNA: TGTGCCAGCTCACCTGGGACATTGACAGATACGCAGTATTTT
J: TRBJ2-3; D: TRBD2; size: -; V: TRBV5-1; CDR3: CASSTGTSGGTDTQYF; DNA: TGCGCCAGCAGCACCGGGACTAGCGGGGGCACAGATACGCAGTATTTT
J: TRBJ2-1; D: -; size: -; V: TRBV25-1; CDR3: CASSGGRARRADEQFF; DNA: TGTGCCAGCAGTGGGGGCCGGGCTCGCAGAGCCGATGAGCAGTTCTTC
J: TRBJ2-1; D: -; size: -; V: TRBV7-2; CDR3: CASSLDKYNEQFF; DNA: TGTGCCAGCAGCTTAGACAAATACAATGAGCAGTTCTTC
J: TRBJ2-6; D: -; size: -; V: TRBV5-1; CDR3: CASSKDSGANVLTF; DNA: TGCGCCAGCAGCAAAGACTCTGGGGCCAACGTCCTGACTTTC
J: TRBJ1-1; D: TRBD1; size: -; V: TRBV9; CDR3: CASSPGDRGMNTEAFF; DNA: TGTGCCAGCAGCCCCGGGGACAGGGGGATGAACACTGAAGCTTTCTTT
J: TRBJ2-4; D: TRBD1; size: -; V: TRBV4-1; CDR3: CASSQDPGTGRNIQYF; DNA: TGCGCCAGCAGCCAAGATCCTGGGACAGGGCGGAACATTCAGTACTTC
J: TRBJ1-2; D: TRBD1; size: -; V: TRBV7-8; CDR3: CASSPLQGQGNYGYTF; DNA: TGTGCCAGCAGCCCCCTGCAGGGACAGGGGAACTATGGCTACACCTTC
J: TRBJ2-5; D: TRBD2; size: -; V: TRBV7-9; CDR3: CASSLGLAGGNLLQETQYF; DNA: TGTGCCAGCAGCCTGGGACTAGCGGGGGGGAACCTCCTCCAAGAGACCCAGTACTTC
J: TRBJ2-4; D: TRBD2; size: once; V: TRBV29-1; CDR3: CSVASGLAGWYIQYF; DNA: TGCAGCGTTGCCTCGGGACTAGCGGGGTGGTACATTCAGTACTTC
J: TRBJ1-1; D: -; size: -; V: TRBV29-1; CDR3: CSVVREGRTEAFF; DNA: TGCAGCGTTGTCAGGGAGGGGAGAACTGAAGCTTTCTTT
J: TRBJ2-7; D: -; size: -; V: TRBV5-1; CDR3: CASSLPGNEQYF; DNA: TGCGCCAGCAGCTTGCCAGGCAACGAGCAGTACTTC
J: TRBJ1-1; D: -; size: -; V: TRBV5-1; CDR3: CASSPGQPLEAFF; DNA: TGCGCCAGCAGCCCTGGACAGCCTCTTGAAGCTTTCTTT